The 9 T cell receptor beta chains presented below share a single source sample, sequenced in a study of blood T cells in healthy people across ages. Next came a second PCR, run for about 6 to 11 cycles, which used a sample-barcoded 5' primer along with a J-beta primer mix. A single record per CDR3 protein comes from TCRdb applying MiXCR to the 5' RACE reads. The sample lists some 730,000 distinct CDR3 sequences, roughly 20% occurring once. Sequencing input: blood. The source of these receptors is a man between 65 and 85 years old in good health.

The V call is TRBV5-1, the J call TRBJ1-2; a weak D match, TRBD1 (6 bases). This CDR3 is 13 amino acids long. Germline V CDR1 and CDR2: SGHRS, YFSETQ. V was shortened by 2 bases and J by 3 bases, with 8 bases between the two germline ends. The DNA of the CDR3 is TGCGCCAGCAGCTTACAGGGCCACTATGGCTACACCTTC. This sequence encodes CASSLQGHYGYTF. Filled out from reference TRBV5-1 and TRBJ1-2, the complete variable domain reads KAGVTQTPRYLIKTRGQQVTLSCSPISGHRSVSWYQQTPGQGLQFLFEYFSETQRNKGNFPGRFSGRQFSNSRSEMNVSTLELGDSALYLCASSLQGHYGYTFGSGTRLTVV.

This clonotype was counted between two and nine times. V gene TRBV12-3 or TRBV12-4 combines with J gene TRBJ2-1; the D is unclear. The V gene lost 3 bases and the J gene lost 1 base, with 16 bases spanning the gap. The CDR3 covers 17 residues. CDR3 bases: TGTGCCAGCAGTTTTGGGGTGGGAACCCCATCCTACAATGAGCAGTTCTTC. Amino acid sequence: CASSFGVGTPSYNEQFF.

Details on this clonotype: It is unclear where the CDR3 begins or ends on the DNA, so no DNA is shown, and the CDR3 is as TCRdb lists it. This chain links TRBV20-1 with TRBJ2-2; TRBD2 reflects the table's D call only, with no check against the DNA. The CDR3 has 17 residues if both end residues are counted. Germline CDR1 is DFQATT and CDR2 is SNEGSKA (reference sequence). CDR3 loop: CSARMAIWEKGTGSCFF.

The chain recombines TRBV12-3 or TRBV12-4 with TRBJ2-3, with D unresolved. The CDR3 totals 12 residues. V lost 8 bases and J 4 bases, leaving 10 bases between the germline ends. The CDR3 is CASERGADTQYF. The CDR3 DNA is TGTGCCAGCGAGCGCGGCGCAGATACGCAGTATTTT.

This clonotype has ten or more counts. The rearrangement links TRBV5-6 to TRBJ2-1; tentatively, D is TRBD1 or TRBD2 (5 bases each). The germline CDR1 and CDR2 sequences are SGHDT and YYEEEE. This CDR3 is 13 amino acids long. V dropped 0 bases and J dropped 9 bases, with 10 bases sitting between them. This chain's CDR3 is CASSLGQRREQFF. The CDR3, as DNA: TGTGCCAGCAGCTTGGGACAGCGGCGTGAGCAGTTCTTC. Full variable domain (remainder filled in from reference TRBV5-6 and TRBJ2-1): DAGVTQSPTHLIKTRGQQVTLRCSPKSGHDTVSWYQQALGQGPQFIFQYYEEEERQRGNFPDRFSGHQFPNYSSELNVNALLLGDSALYLCASSLGQRREQFFGPGTRLTVL.

This clonotype was detected a few times. V is TRBV7-2 and J is TRBJ2-3, with 12 nucleotides matching TRBD2. V lost 4 bases to trimming and J lost 0 bases; unmatched junction nucleotides: 8. The CDR3 has 18 residues. CDR1 SGHTA and CDR2 FQGNSA come from the germline V gene. The CDR3 coding sequence is TGTGCCAGCAGCTACCGGACTAGCGGGGTGGGGAGCACAGATACGCAGTATTTT. Translating it yields CASSYRTSGVGSTDTQYF.

A few counts support this clonotype. CDR3 DNA: TGTGCCAGCAGCAAAGCGGGGGTGAGCACAGATACGCAGTATTTT. Translated: CASSKAGVSTDTQYF. The chain uses TRBV7-2 and TRBJ2-3; 8 bases agree with TRBD2. The length of the CDR3 is 15 residues. Germline CDR1 reads SGHTA; CDR2 reads FQGNSA. With V trimmed by 5 bases and J by 0 bases, 4 bases remained unmatched.

This clonotype has a handful of counts. CDR3 sequence: CASSLSGPGMQYF. CDR3 nucleotides: TGCGCCAGCAGCTTAAGCGGCCCGGGTATGCAGTATTTT. J is TRBJ2-3 and V is TRBV5-1, with a tentative D call TRBD2 (5 bases). This CDR3 comprises 13 residues. Germline loops: CDR1 SGHRS, CDR2 YFSETQ. Trimming took off 2 bases at V and 11 bases at J, with 15 bases between the two ends.

This clonotype was counted only a few times. V usage is TRBV6-5 and J usage is TRBJ2-1, with 7 bases fitting TRBD1. Germline-derived CDR1 and CDR2 are MNHEY and SVGAGI. This CDR3 contains 14 residues. V was pared by 5 bases and J by 5 bases, with 6 bases of the junction left unmatched. CDR3 in DNA: TGTGCCAGCAGTCCGGGACAGCGTCACAATGAGCAGTTCTTC. This sequence encodes CASSPGQRHNEQFF.